The rows below give T cell receptor beta chains drawn from one sample of a study of CD8+CD57+ T cells in acquired aplastic anemia. In TCRdb, the reads were re-called with MiXCR into one record per CDR3 protein. This table holds around 180,000 distinct CDR3 sequences, 55% to 80% found once. Sample: sorted CD4+, CD8+, or CD8+CD57+ T cells (not recorded which) from PBMCs. The receptors derive from a human donor in good health. Each CDR3 is given with its conserved first and last residue. A D gene is named only where the DNA matches it firmly. Clone size is stated in some rows and not others, as once, few, many or a class when expanded.

clone size: -; V gene: TRBV7-8; J gene: TRBJ1-6; D gene: -; CDR3 protein: CASSPALAPGSPLHF; CDR3 DNA: TGTGCCAGCAGCCCAGCCCTCGCGCCGGGTTCACCCCTCCACTTT
clone size: -; V gene: TRBV7-8; J gene: TRBJ1-6; D gene: TRBD1; CDR3 protein: CASSRDVGTGDSPLHF; CDR3 DNA: TGTGCCAGCAGCCGAGATGTCGGGACAGGGGATTCACCCCTCCACTTT
clone size: many; V gene: TRBV12-3/TRBV12-4; J gene: TRBJ2-1; D gene: -; CDR3 protein: CASTTDMRSPYNEQFF; CDR3 DNA: TGTGCCAGCACCACCGATATGCGGTCACCTTACAATGAGCAGTTCTTC
clone size: many; V gene: TRBV19; J gene: TRBJ1-1; D gene: -; CDR3 protein: CASTFGDLNTEAFF; CDR3 DNA: TGTGCCAGTACTTTCGGGGATCTGAACACTGAAGCTTTCTTT
clone size: few; V gene: TRBV2; J gene: TRBJ2-7; D gene: -; CDR3 protein: CASSDSGVGEQYF; CDR3 DNA: TGTGCCAGCAGTGACTCGGGGGTCGGCGAGCAGTACTTC
clone size: -; V gene: TRBV2; J gene: TRBJ1-5; D gene: -; CDR3 protein: CASSPGTTSNQPQHF; CDR3 DNA: TGTGCCAGCAGCCCCGGTACTACGAGCAATCAGCCCCAGCATTTT
clone size: -; V gene: TRBV7-9; J gene: TRBJ1-5; D gene: -; CDR3 protein: CASSFHGTGLQPQHF; CDR3 DNA: TGTGCCAGCAGCTTTCATGGAACAGGGCTTCAGCCCCAGCATTTT
clone size: -; V gene: TRBV28; J gene: TRBJ2-1; D gene: TRBD2; CDR3 protein: CASSWTSGTPFF; CDR3 DNA: TGTGCCAGCAGCTGGACTAGCGGGACCCCTTTCTTC
clone size: many; V gene: TRBV7-9; J gene: TRBJ1-1; D gene: -; CDR3 protein: CASSLVTMNTEAFF; CDR3 DNA: TGTGCCAGCAGCTTAGTCACCATGAACACTGAAGCTTTCTTT
clone size: -; V gene: TRBV7-8; J gene: TRBJ2-5; D gene: -; CDR3 protein: CASNYRAGETQYF; CDR3 DNA: TGTGCCAGCAATTACAGGGCGGGGGAGACCCAGTACTTC
clone size: -; V gene: TRBV7-9; J gene: TRBJ2-7; D gene: -; CDR3 protein: CASSLGARDYEQYF; CDR3 DNA: TGTGCCAGCAGCTTAGGCGCCAGAGACTACGAGCAGTACTTC
clone size: -; V gene: TRBV12-3/TRBV12-4; J gene: TRBJ1-1; D gene: -; CDR3 protein: CASSLPRRDTEAFF; CDR3 DNA: TGTGCCAGCAGTTTACCCCGACGGGACACTGAAGCTTTCTTT
clone size: -; V gene: TRBV5-1; J gene: TRBJ1-1; D gene: -; CDR3 protein: CASSLYRSTEAFF; CDR3 DNA: TGCGCCAGCAGCCTGTACCGGAGCACTGAAGCTTTCTTT
clone size: many; V gene: TRBV7-8; J gene: TRBJ1-1; D gene: -; CDR3 protein: CASSSDGENTEAFF; CDR3 DNA: TGTGCCAGCAGCTCGGACGGTGAGAACACTGAAGCTTTCTTT
clone size: once; V gene: TRBV7-2; J gene: TRBJ1-1; D gene: -; CDR3 protein: CASSLLGGGNIEAFF; CDR3 DNA: TGTGCCAGCAGCCTCCTCGGGGGAGGAAACATTGAAGCTTTCTTT
clone size: -; V gene: TRBV7-2; J gene: TRBJ2-2; D gene: -; CDR3 protein: CASSPEGFRTGELFF; CDR3 DNA: TGTGCCAGCAGCCCAGAAGGGTTCAGGACCGGGGAGCTGTTTTTT
clone size: -; V gene: TRBV5-1; J gene: TRBJ1-6; D gene: -; CDR3 protein: CASSLAGYGSPLHF; CDR3 DNA: TGCGCCAGCAGCTTGGCAGGGTATGGTTCACCCCTCCACTTT
clone size: -; V gene: TRBV15; J gene: TRBJ2-7; D gene: -; CDR3 protein: CATSRDPTVSYEQYF; CDR3 DNA: TGTGCCACCAGCAGAGATCCTACGGTATCCTACGAGCAGTACTTC
clone size: -; V gene: TRBV20-1; J gene: TRBJ2-1; D gene: TRBD2; CDR3 protein: CSALPTGTSVYNEQFF; CDR3 DNA: TGCAGTGCCCTTCCAACCGGGACTAGCGTCTACAATGAGCAGTTCTTC
clone size: -; V gene: TRBV20-1; J gene: TRBJ2-3; D gene: -; CDR3 protein: CSARDERGTDTQYF; CDR3 DNA: TGCAGTGCTAGAGATGAGCGAGGAACAGATACGCAGTATTTT
clone size: -; V gene: TRBV7-8; J gene: TRBJ2-2; D gene: TRBD2; CDR3 protein: CASSQAGGATGELFF; CDR3 DNA: TGTGCCAGCAGCCAAGCGGGGGGAGCCACCGGGGAGCTGTTTTTT
clone size: many; V gene: TRBV9; J gene: TRBJ1-6; D gene: TRBD1; CDR3 protein: CASSKRTGLNSPLHF; CDR3 DNA: TGTGCCAGCAGCAAACGGACAGGGCTGAATTCACCCCTCCACTTT
clone size: -; V gene: TRBV7-3; J gene: TRBJ1-3; D gene: TRBD1; CDR3 protein: CASSLDRGPGNTIYF; CDR3 DNA: TGTGCCAGCAGCCTCGACAGGGGACCTGGAAACACCATATATTTT
clone size: -; V gene: TRBV19; J gene: TRBJ2-5; D gene: -; CDR3 protein: CASSIGRQETQYF; CDR3 DNA: TGTGCCAGTAGTATCGGCAGACAAGAGACCCAGTACTTC
clone size: -; V gene: TRBV7-9; J gene: TRBJ2-1; D gene: TRBD2; CDR3 protein: CASSSLAGEQFF; CDR3 DNA: TGTGCCAGCAGCTCTCTAGCGGGGGAGCAGTTCTTC
clone size: -; V gene: TRBV20-1; J gene: TRBJ1-6; D gene: -; CDR3 protein: CSARVTESSPLHF; CDR3 DNA: TGCAGTGCTAGAGTAACCGAAAGTTCACCCCTCCACTTT
clone size: once; V gene: TRBV24-1; J gene: TRBJ2-2; D gene: TRBD1; CDR3 protein: CATSDYQGVPRDTGELFF; CDR3 DNA: TGTGCCACCAGTGATTATCAGGGGGTACCAAGGGACACCGGGGAGCTGTTTTTT
clone size: -; V gene: TRBV7-3; J gene: TRBJ2-2; D gene: -; CDR3 protein: CASSLEPNTGELFF; CDR3 DNA: TGTGCCAGCAGCTTAGAACCGAACACCGGGGAGCTGTTTTTT
clone size: -; V gene: TRBV14; J gene: TRBJ2-3; D gene: -; CDR3 protein: CASSYQTDTQYF; CDR3 DNA: TGTGCCAGCAGCTACCAGACAGATACGCAGTATTTT